These T cell receptor beta chains were read from a single sample in a study of blood T cell repertoires in COVID-19. TCRdb's copy holds only in-frame clones and misses some; the assay was immunoSEQ multiplex PCR. This sample has a few hundred thousand clones; 80% to 90% occur once, and the top ten carry over 0.95%. The sample consisted of peripheral blood. All receptors come from a middle-aged man with acute or convalescent COVID-19. The CDR3 runs from the conserved cysteine through the conserved F or W. A D gene is named only where the DNA matches it firmly. Clone size is not always given. Where it is, it says once, few, many or a class for expanded clones.

j_call	d_call	clone_size	v_call	cdr3_aa	cdr3_nt
TRBJ1-4	NA	NA	TRBV19	CASSMGQLNEKLFF	TGTGCCAGTAGTATGGGGCAGCTTAATGAAAAACTGTTTTTT
TRBJ1-4	TRBD1	NA	TRBV5-6	CASSLRGPDRAEKLFF	TGTGCCAGCAGCTTGAGGGGACCGGACAGGGCTGAAAAACTGTTTTTT
TRBJ1-6	TRBD1	NA	TRBV10-3	CAISDFGTDNSPLHF	TGTGCCATCAGTGACTTCGGGACAGATAATTCACCCCTCCACTTT
TRBJ1-1	NA	NA	TRBV14	CASSPVGISGGAFF	TGTGCCAGCAGCCCCGTAGGGATCTCCGGAGGTGCTTTCTTT
TRBJ1-6	NA	few	TRBV19	CASSITPSGSPLHF	TGTGCCAGTAGTATTACCCCTTCGGGTTCACCCCTCCACTTT
TRBJ2-3	TRBD1	NA	TRBV7-3	CASSYRGLVADTQYF	TGTGCCAGCAGCTACAGGGGGCTCGTCGCAGATACGCAGTATTTT
TRBJ2-4	NA	NA	TRBV9	CASSQRSRENIQYF	TGTGCCAGCAGCCAGAGGAGTCGGGAAAACATTCAGTACTTC
TRBJ1-5	NA	NA	TRBV6-1	CASSEMSNQPQHF	TGTGCCAGCAGTGAAATGTCTAATCAGCCCCAGCATTTT
TRBJ2-7	TRBD1	NA	TRBV6-5	CASTKQGANEQYF	TGTGCCAGCACAAAACAGGGGGCTAACGAGCAGTACTTC
TRBJ1-4	TRBD1	NA	TRBV6-5	CASSYGQGVEKLFF	TGTGCCAGCAGCTATGGACAGGGGGTCGAAAAACTGTTTTTT
TRBJ1-2	NA	NA	TRBV25-1	CASSEPGAGEGYTF	TGTGCCAGCAGTGAACCAGGGGCCGGGGAAGGCTACACCTTC
TRBJ2-5	NA	NA	TRBV7-2	CASSISPVETQYF	TGTGCCAGCAGCATTTCCCCGGTGGAGACCCAGTACTTC
TRBJ1-5	NA	NA	TRBV18	CASSPEGMPQHF	TGTGCCAGCTCACCGGAGGGGATGCCCCAGCATTTT
TRBJ1-3	NA	few	TRBV30	CAWATGSSGNTIYF	TGTGCCTGGGCGACAGGTTCCTCTGGAAACACCATATATTTT
TRBJ1-2	NA	NA	TRBV6-5	CASSFGTDGGYTF	TGTGCCAGCAGTTTCGGCACAGATGGTGGCTACACCTTC
TRBJ1-2	TRBD1	NA	TRBV7-8	CASSLAGGSYTF	TGTGCCAGCAGCTTAGCAGGGGGCAGCTACACCTTC
TRBJ1-1	TRBD1	NA	TRBV6-5	CASSYGQGSLWAFF	TGTGCCAGCAGTTACGGACAGGGTTCCTTGTGGGCTTTCTTT
TRBJ2-2	TRBD2	NA	TRBV6-2/TRBV6-3	CASSYWTSGGFNTGELFF	TGTGCCAGCAGTTACTGGACTAGCGGGGGTTTTAACACCGGGGAGCTGTTTTTT
TRBJ2-7	TRBD1	NA	TRBV11-2	CASSQGQGAKEQYF	TGTGCCAGCAGCCAGGGACAGGGGGCGAAAGAGCAGTACTTC
TRBJ1-2	TRBD1	once	TRBV6-6	CASSPRTGTGGSLGYGYTF	TGTGCCAGCAGTCCGCGAACCGGGACAGGAGGCTCTCTTGGCTATGGCTACACCTTC
TRBJ1-1	TRBD1	NA	TRBV2	CASSGTGTGRLEAFF	TGTGCCAGCAGTGGGACTGGGACAGGGAGGCTTGAAGCTTTCTTT
TRBJ2-7	NA	NA	TRBV30	CAWSVGRRYEQYF	TGTGCCTGGAGCGTTGGTCGGAGGTACGAGCAGTACTTC
TRBJ2-2	TRBD2	NA	TRBV10-3	CAISPGIAGHTGELFF	TGTGCCATCAGCCCCGGGATAGCGGGGCACACCGGGGAGCTGTTTTTT
TRBJ1-2	NA	few	TRBV28	CASSDSSYGYTF	TGTGCCAGCAGCGACTCAAGTTATGGCTACACCTTC
TRBJ2-1	NA	NA	TRBV5-1	CASSVTGLAINEQFF	TGCGCCAGCAGCGTAACAGGGTTGGCGATCAATGAGCAGTTCTTC
TRBJ2-7	NA	once	TRBV3-1/TRBV3-2	CASSQVNRFYEQYF	TGTGCCAGCAGCCAAGTCAACAGATTTTACGAGCAGTACTTC
TRBJ2-7	TRBD1	NA	TRBV18	CASSPKPLQGAQALRHEQYF	TGTGCCAGCTCCCCGAAGCCCCTCCAGGGGGCGCAGGCTCTTCGCCACGAGCAGTACTTC
TRBJ2-7	NA	few	TRBV4-3	CASSQDVAARAEEQYF	TGCGCCAGCAGCCAAGATGTCGCCGCCAGGGCGGAGGAGCAGTACTTC
TRBJ1-1	NA	NA	TRBV9	CASSPRYDSTEAFF	TGTGCCAGCAGCCCCCGATATGACAGCACTGAAGCTTTCTTT
TRBJ1-2	TRBD1	NA	TRBV28	CASRRDRVKGCTF	TGTGCCAGCAGACGGGACAGGGTGAAGGGCTGCACCTTC
TRBJ2-7	NA	once	TRBV21-1	CASKNRTGSAYEQYF	TGTGCCAGCAAGAATAGGACAGGGAGCGCCTACGAGCAGTACTTC
TRBJ2-1	NA	NA	TRBV11-3	CASSLGRGDHNEQFF	TGTGCCAGCAGCTTAGGCCGGGGAGACCACAATGAGCAGTTCTTC
TRBJ2-7	TRBD1	NA	TRBV5-1	CASSLGQGREQYF	TGCGCCAGCAGCTTGGGACAGGGGCGGGAGCAGTACTTC
TRBJ2-5	NA	NA	TRBV5-8	CASSLEGRETQYF	TGTGCCAGCAGCTTGGAGGGGAGGGAGACCCAGTACTTC
TRBJ1-6	TRBD1	NA	TRBV6-5	CASRPGQGNNSPLHF	TGTGCCAGCAGGCCGGGACAGGGTAATAATTCACCCCTCCACTTT
TRBJ2-1	TRBD1	NA	TRBV11-2	CASSFTGGNEQFF	TGTGCCAGCAGCTTTACAGGGGGCAATGAGCAGTTCTTC
TRBJ1-5	NA	few	TRBV7-9	CASSPQGNQPQHF	TGTGCCAGCAGCCCCCAGGGAAATCAGCCCCAGCATTTT
TRBJ2-7	NA	NA	TRBV6-5	CASRPPGQAYEQYF	TGTGCCAGCAGGCCTCCGGGACAAGCCTACGAGCAGTACTTC
TRBJ2-6	NA	NA	TRBV3-1/TRBV3-2	CASSPQSRVSGANVLTF	TGTGCCAGCAGCCCGCAGTCACGGGTCTCTGGGGCCAACGTCCTGACTTTC
TRBJ2-1	TRBD2	NA	TRBV4-3	CASSQLAGFNNEQFF	TGCGCCAGCAGCCAGCTAGCGGGGTTTAACAATGAGCAGTTCTTC
TRBJ1-2	TRBD1	NA	TRBV7-2	CASIPGQSQGRVDGYTF	TGTGCCAGCATACCGGGACAGTCACAAGGGCGTGTTGATGGCTACACCTTC
TRBJ2-3	TRBD2	NA	TRBV7-2	CASSPPTSGLTDTQYF	TGTGCCAGCAGCCCACCGACTAGCGGGCTCACAGATACGCAGTATTTT
TRBJ2-3	NA	NA	TRBV4-3	CASSQGQSASTDTQYF	TGCGCCAGCAGCCAAGGTCAGAGCGCAAGCACAGATACGCAGTATTTT
TRBJ2-4	TRBD2	NA	TRBV3-1/TRBV3-2	CASSQESSGALLAKNIQYF	TGTGCCAGCAGCCAAGAGTCTAGCGGGGCCCTTCTAGCCAAAAACATTCAGTACTTC
TRBJ1-4	NA	once	TRBV7-2	CASSAGGTNEKLFF	TGTGCCAGCAGCGCGGGGGGAACTAATGAAAAACTGTTTTTT
TRBJ1-4	NA	NA	TRBV5-1	CASSPNSATNEKLFF	TGCGCCAGCAGCCCTAACAGTGCAACTAATGAAAAACTGTTTTTT
TRBJ1-2	TRBD1	NA	TRBV6-5	CANSNPGQGDGYTF	TGTGCCAACAGTAATCCGGGACAGGGCGATGGCTACACCTTC
TRBJ1-2	NA	NA	TRBV4-1	CPRRRGGLGYGYTF	TGCCCCCGCCGCCGGGGGGGGCTTGGATATGGCTACACCTTC
TRBJ1-2	TRBD1	NA	TRBV5-1	CASSSPGTGGNYGYTF	TGCGCCAGCAGCTCTCCCGGGACAGGGGGGAACTATGGCTACACCTTC
TRBJ1-5	NA	NA	TRBV2	CASSPGGNQPQHF	TGTGCCAGCAGTCCCGGAGGCAATCAGCCCCAGCATTTT
TRBJ2-7	NA	NA	TRBV7-2	CASSSNRASYEQYF	TGTGCCAGCAGCTCGAACAGGGCCTCCTACGAGCAGTACTTC
TRBJ2-5	NA	NA	TRBV6-5	CASSPNRETQYF	TGTGCCAGCAGTCCTAATCGGGAGACCCAGTACTTC
TRBJ2-2	TRBD1	NA	TRBV27	CASSRGTGFYGELFF	TGTGCCAGCAGTCGCGGGACAGGGTTTTACGGGGAGCTGTTTTTT
TRBJ2-5	TRBD1	NA	TRBV11-3	CASKPDRGYHGCQETQYF	TGTGCCAGCAAACCTGACAGGGGATACCACGGGTGCCAAGAGACCCAGTACTTC